This is a list of T cell receptor beta chains from one sample in a study of OX40 agonist ivuxolimab in advanced cancers. Profiling relied on immunoSEQ multiplex PCR, and the TCRdb table lists in-frame clones only, not all of them. The sample lists roughly 17,000 clones; approximately 80% were seen once. The sequences come from CD4+ or CD8+ T cells sorted from blood, collected in a trial of the OX40 agonist ivuxolimab. The receptor set was obtained from an adult with an advanced solid tumor such as melanoma, head and neck, liver or kidney cancer. The CDR3 runs from the conserved cysteine through the conserved F or W. The order of the fields is V gene, J gene, CDR3 length, D gene, clone size, CDR3 DNA, CDR3 protein. D genes are given only for firm matches. Clone size is shown for a subset of rows, as once, few, many or a class of expanded clone.

v_gene: TRBV29-1
j_gene: TRBJ1-1
len: 11
d_gene: -
abundance: once
CDR3nt: TGCAGCGGAGCGAGGAGGGCTGAAGCTTTCTTT
CDR3aa: CSGARRAEAFF

v_gene: TRBV7-8
j_gene: TRBJ2-7
len: 15
d_gene: TRBD1
abundance: -
CDR3nt: TGTGCCAGCAGCCTCCAGGACAGGGCGGACTACGAGCAGTACTTC
CDR3aa: CASSLQDRADYEQYF

v_gene: TRBV12-5
j_gene: TRBJ2-7
len: 17
d_gene: -
abundance: -
CDR3nt: TGTGCTAGTGGTTTGGACGGACCATTGAGCCTCTCCTACGAGCAGTACTTC
CDR3aa: CASGLDGPLSLSYEQYF

v_gene: TRBV29-1
j_gene: TRBJ1-1
len: 14
d_gene: -
abundance: -
CDR3nt: TGCAGCGTGGGTCTCCCCAGGGAATCCACTGAAGCTTTCTTT
CDR3aa: CSVGLPRESTEAFF

v_gene: TRBV7-9
j_gene: TRBJ1-2
len: 12
d_gene: -
abundance: -
CDR3nt: TGTGCCAGCAGTGTGGAAAGGAAAGGCTACACCTTC
CDR3aa: CASSVERKGYTF

v_gene: TRBV2
j_gene: TRBJ2-5
len: 14
d_gene: -
abundance: -
CDR3nt: TGTGCCAGCAGTCCAGGGTCCCTTGACGAGACCCAGTACTTC
CDR3aa: CASSPGSLDETQYF

v_gene: TRBV11-2
j_gene: TRBJ2-3
len: 15
d_gene: -
abundance: -
CDR3nt: TGTGCCAGCAGCTTTGGTACAGGGAATTCTGATACGCAGTATTTT
CDR3aa: CASSFGTGNSDTQYF

v_gene: TRBV4-1
j_gene: TRBJ2-5
len: 18
d_gene: TRBD2
abundance: -
CDR3nt: TGCGCCAGCAGCCACCGAGACTTAGCGGGTTCGTACCAAGAGACCCAGTACTTC
CDR3aa: CASSHRDLAGSYQETQYF

v_gene: TRBV6-5
j_gene: TRBJ1-5
len: 15
d_gene: TRBD1
abundance: many
CDR3nt: TGTGCCAGCAGGACCGGGACAGGGGGCAATCAGCCCCAGCATTTT
CDR3aa: CASRTGTGGNQPQHF

v_gene: TRBV7-9
j_gene: TRBJ2-5
len: 16
d_gene: TRBD2
abundance: -
CDR3nt: TGTGCCAGCACCCCTACTAGCGGGAGGGACCAAGAGACCCAGTACTTC
CDR3aa: CASTPTSGRDQETQYF

v_gene: TRBV4-3
j_gene: TRBJ1-5
len: 15
d_gene: -
abundance: -
CDR3nt: TGCGCCAGCAGCCAAGATATTTTGAGCAATCAGCCCCAGCATTTT
CDR3aa: CASSQDILSNQPQHF

v_gene: TRBV6-5
j_gene: TRBJ1-2
len: 15
d_gene: -
abundance: few
CDR3nt: TGTGCCAGCAGGGCCGGACAGTCAGCTAACTATGGCTACACCTTC
CDR3aa: CASRAGQSANYGYTF

v_gene: TRBV2
j_gene: TRBJ1-5
len: 16
d_gene: -
abundance: -
CDR3nt: TGTGCCAGCAGGGGCGAAAGAATTTATAGCAATCAGCCCCAGCATTTT
CDR3aa: CASRGERIYSNQPQHF

v_gene: TRBV6-1
j_gene: TRBJ1-2
len: 13
d_gene: -
abundance: -
CDR3nt: TGTGCCAGCAGCCCGACAGAGAACTATGGCTACACCTTC
CDR3aa: CASSPTENYGYTF

v_gene: TRBV9
j_gene: TRBJ1-1
len: 16
d_gene: -
abundance: -
CDR3nt: TGTGCCAGCAGCGCACCGCGGCAGGGGCTGACCACTGAAGCTTTCTTT
CDR3aa: CASSAPRQGLTTEAFF

v_gene: TRBV15
j_gene: TRBJ1-2
len: 13
d_gene: -
abundance: -
CDR3nt: TGTGCCACCAGCAGAGAAAACAGCTATGGCTACACCTTC
CDR3aa: CATSRENSYGYTF